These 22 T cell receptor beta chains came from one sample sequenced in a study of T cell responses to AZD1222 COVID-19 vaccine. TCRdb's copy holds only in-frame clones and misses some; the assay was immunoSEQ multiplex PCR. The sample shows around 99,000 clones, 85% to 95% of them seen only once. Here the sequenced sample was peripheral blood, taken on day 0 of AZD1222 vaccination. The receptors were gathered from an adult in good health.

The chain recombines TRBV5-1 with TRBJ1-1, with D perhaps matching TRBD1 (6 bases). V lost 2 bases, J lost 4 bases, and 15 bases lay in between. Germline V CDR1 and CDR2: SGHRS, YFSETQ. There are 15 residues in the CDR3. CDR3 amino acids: CASSLAQGPGTEAFF. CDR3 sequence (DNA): TGCGCCAGCAGCTTAGCACAGGGCCCGGGCACTGAAGCTTTCTTT. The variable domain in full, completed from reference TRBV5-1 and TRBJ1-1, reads KAGVTQTPRYLIKTRGQQVTLSCSPISGHRSVSWYQQTPGQGLQFLFEYFSETQRNKGNFPGRFSGRQFSNSRSEMNVSTLELGDSALYLCASSLAQGPGTEAFFGQGTRLTVV.

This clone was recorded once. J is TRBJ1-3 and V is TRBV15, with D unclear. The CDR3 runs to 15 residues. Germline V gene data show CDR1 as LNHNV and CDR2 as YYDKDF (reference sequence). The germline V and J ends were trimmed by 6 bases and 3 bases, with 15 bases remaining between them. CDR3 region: CATRVGDGSGNTIYF. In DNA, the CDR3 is TGTGCCACCAGGGTGGGCGACGGGAGTGGAAACACCATATATTTT.

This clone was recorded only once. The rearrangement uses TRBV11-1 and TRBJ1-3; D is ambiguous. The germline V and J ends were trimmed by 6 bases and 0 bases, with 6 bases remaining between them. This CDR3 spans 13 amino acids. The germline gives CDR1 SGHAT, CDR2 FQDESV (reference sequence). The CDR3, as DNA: TGTGCCAGCAGGCCCGCCTCTGGAAACACCATATATTTT. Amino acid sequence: CASRPASGNTIYF.

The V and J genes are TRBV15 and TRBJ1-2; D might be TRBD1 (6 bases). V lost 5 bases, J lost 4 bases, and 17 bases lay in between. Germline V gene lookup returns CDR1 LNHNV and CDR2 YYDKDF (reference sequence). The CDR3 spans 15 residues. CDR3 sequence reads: CATSQGQLDSYGYTF. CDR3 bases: TGTGCCACCAGCCAAGGACAGCTGGACTCCTATGGCTACACCTTC.

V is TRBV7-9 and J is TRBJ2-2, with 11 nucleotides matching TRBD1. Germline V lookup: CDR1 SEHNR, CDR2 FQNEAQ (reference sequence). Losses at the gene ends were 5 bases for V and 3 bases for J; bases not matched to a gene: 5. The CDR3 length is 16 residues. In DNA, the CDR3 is TGTGCCAGCAGCACCCGGACAGGGGGCGACACCGGGGAGCTGTTTTTT. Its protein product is CASSTRTGGDTGELFF.

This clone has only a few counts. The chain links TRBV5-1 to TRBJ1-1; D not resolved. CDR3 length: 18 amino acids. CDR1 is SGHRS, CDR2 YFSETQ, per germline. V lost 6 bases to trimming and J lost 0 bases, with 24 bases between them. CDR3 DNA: TGCGCCAGCAACTCCGGACTGACAACTTCTTCCATGAACACTGAAGCTTTCTTT. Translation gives CASNSGLTTSSMNTEAFF. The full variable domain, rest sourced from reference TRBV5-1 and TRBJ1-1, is KAGVTQTPRYLIKTRGQQVTLSCSPISGHRSVSWYQQTPGQGLQFLFEYFSETQRNKGNFPGRFSGRQFSNSRSEMNVSTLELGDSALYLCASNSGLTTSSMNTEAFFGQGTRLTVV.

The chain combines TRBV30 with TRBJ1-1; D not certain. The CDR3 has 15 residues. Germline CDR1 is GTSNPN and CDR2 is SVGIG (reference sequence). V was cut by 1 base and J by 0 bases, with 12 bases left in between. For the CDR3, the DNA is TGTGCCTGGAGTGCGCCCCGGAGTGTGAACACTGAAGCTTTCTTT. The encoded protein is CAWSAPRSVNTEAFF.

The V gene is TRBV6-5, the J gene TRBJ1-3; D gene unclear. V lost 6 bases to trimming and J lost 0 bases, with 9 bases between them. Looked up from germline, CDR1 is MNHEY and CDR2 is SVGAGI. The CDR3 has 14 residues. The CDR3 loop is CASRLRGSGNTIYF. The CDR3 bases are TGTGCCAGCAGACTACGTGGCTCTGGAAACACCATATATTTT.

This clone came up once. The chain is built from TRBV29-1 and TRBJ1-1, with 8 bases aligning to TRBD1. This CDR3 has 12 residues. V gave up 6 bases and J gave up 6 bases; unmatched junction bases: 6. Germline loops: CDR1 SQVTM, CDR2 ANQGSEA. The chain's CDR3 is CSVTDRAAEAFF. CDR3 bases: TGCAGCGTCACGGACAGGGCGGCTGAAGCTTTCTTT. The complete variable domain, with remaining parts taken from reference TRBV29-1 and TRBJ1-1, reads SAVISQKPSRDICQRGTSLTIQCQVDSQVTMMFWYRQQPGQSLTLIATANQGSEATYESGFVIDKFPISRPNLTFSTLTVSNMSPEDSSIYLCSVTDRAAEAFFGQGTRLTVV.

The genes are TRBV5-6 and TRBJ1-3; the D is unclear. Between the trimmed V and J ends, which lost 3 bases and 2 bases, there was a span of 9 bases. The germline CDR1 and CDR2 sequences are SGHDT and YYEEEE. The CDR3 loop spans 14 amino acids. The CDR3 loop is CASSSGLPGNTIYF. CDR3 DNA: TGTGCCAGCAGCTCGGGCCTCCCTGGAAACACCATATATTTT.

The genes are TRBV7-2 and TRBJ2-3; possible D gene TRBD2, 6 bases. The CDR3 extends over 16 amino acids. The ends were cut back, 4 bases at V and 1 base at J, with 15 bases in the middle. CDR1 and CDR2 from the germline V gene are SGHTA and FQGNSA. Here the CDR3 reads CASSSRRSGRTDTQYF. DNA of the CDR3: TGTGCCAGCAGCTCCCGGCGTAGCGGACGCACAGATACGCAGTATTTT.

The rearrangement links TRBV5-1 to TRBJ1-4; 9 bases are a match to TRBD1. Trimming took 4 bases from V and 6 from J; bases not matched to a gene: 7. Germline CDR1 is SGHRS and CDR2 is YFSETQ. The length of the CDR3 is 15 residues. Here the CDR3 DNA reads TGCGCCAGCAGCGAAACCGGGACAGGGTATGAAAAACTGTTTTTT. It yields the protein CASSETGTGYEKLFF.

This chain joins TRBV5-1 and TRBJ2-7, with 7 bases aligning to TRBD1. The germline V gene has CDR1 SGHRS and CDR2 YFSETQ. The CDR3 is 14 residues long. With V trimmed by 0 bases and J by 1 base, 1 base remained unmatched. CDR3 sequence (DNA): TGCGCCAGCAGCTTGGGGGGACAGTCCTACGAGCAGTACTTC. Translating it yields CASSLGGQSYEQYF.

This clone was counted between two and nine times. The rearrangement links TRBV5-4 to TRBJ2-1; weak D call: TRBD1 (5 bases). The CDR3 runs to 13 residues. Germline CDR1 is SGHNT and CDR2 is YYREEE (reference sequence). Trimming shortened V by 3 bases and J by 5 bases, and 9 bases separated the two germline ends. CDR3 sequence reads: CASSSTRDNEQFF. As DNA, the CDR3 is TGTGCCAGCAGCTCTACCAGGGACAATGAGCAGTTCTTC.

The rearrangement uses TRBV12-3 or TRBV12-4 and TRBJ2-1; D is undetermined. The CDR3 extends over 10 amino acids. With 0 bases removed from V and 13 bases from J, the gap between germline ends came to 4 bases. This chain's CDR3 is CASSLAQQFF. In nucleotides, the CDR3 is TGTGCCAGCAGTTTAGCGCAACAGTTCTTC.

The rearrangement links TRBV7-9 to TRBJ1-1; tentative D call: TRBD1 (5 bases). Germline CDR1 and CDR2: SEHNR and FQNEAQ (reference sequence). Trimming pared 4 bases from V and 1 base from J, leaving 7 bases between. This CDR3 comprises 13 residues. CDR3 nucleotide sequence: TGTGCCAGCAGCTACGGACAGAACACTGAAGCTTTCTTT. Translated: CASSYGQNTEAFF.

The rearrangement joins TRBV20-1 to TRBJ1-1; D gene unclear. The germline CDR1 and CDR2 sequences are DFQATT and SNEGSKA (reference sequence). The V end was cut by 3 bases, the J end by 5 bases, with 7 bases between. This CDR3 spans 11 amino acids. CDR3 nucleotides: TGCAGTGCTAGGGCCCGTACTGAAGCTTTCTTT. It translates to CSARARTEAFF.

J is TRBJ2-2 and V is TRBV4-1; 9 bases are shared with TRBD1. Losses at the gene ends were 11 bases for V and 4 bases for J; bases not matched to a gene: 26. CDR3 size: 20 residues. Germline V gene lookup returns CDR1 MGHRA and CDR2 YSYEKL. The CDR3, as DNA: TGCGCCCGCCGCCGGCGGGAGAAGGGGACAGGGACTACGGGCACCGGGGAGCTGTTTTTT. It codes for CARRRREKGTGTTGTGELFF.

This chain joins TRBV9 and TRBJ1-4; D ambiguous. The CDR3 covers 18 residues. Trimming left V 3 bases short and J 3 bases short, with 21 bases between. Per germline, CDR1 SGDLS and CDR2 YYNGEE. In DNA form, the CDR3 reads TGTGCCAGCAGCGCCACGGGCCGATACTCCACGGCTAATGAAAAACTGTTTTTT. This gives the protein CASSATGRYSTANEKLFF.

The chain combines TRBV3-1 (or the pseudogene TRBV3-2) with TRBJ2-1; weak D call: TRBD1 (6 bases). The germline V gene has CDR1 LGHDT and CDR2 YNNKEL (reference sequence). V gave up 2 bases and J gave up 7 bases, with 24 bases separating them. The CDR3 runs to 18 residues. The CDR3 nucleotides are TGTGCCAGCAGCCAACCCCCTTTGAGGGGGAGAGGTAAGAATGAGCAGTTCTTC. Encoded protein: CASSQPPLRGRGKNEQFF.

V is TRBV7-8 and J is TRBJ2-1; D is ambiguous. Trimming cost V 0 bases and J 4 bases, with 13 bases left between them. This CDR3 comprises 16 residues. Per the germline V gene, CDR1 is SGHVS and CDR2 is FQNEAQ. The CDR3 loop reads CASSLAVGKSYNEQFF. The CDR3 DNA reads TGTGCCAGCAGCTTAGCGGTGGGGAAATCTTACAATGAGCAGTTCTTC.

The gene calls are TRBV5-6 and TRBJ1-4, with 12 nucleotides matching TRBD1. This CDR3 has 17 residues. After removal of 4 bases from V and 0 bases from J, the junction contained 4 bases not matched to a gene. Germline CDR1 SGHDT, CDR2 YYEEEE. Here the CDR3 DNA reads TGTGCCAGCAGCAGGGGACAGGGGGCGACAACTAATGAAAAACTGTTTTTT. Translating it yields CASSRGQGATTNEKLFF.